These 24 T cell receptor beta chains were all obtained from the same sample, sequenced in a study of T cells in Graves' hyperthyroidism and ophthalmopathy. Authors of the study amplified TCR beta CDR3 regions from RNA transcripts. In the first-round RT-PCR of the TCR CDR3, the HTBI primer set was used. A single record per CDR3 protein comes from TCRdb applying MiXCR to the multiplex PCR reads. The sample holds roughly 500,000 distinct CDR3 sequences, around 15% seen once. The sample comprised blood. These receptors were obtained from a woman in her 30s with Graves' ophthalmopathy.

CDR3 loop: CASSVAGGRNPPYEQYF. The CDR3 nucleotides are TGTGCCAGCAGCGTAGCGGGTGGGCGGAACCCGCCATACGAGCAGTACTTC. V and J are TRBV9 and TRBJ2-7; D remains unclear. The V gene's germline CDR1 is SGDLS and CDR2 YYNGEE. The CDR3 totals 17 residues. V lost 0 bases and J 4 bases, leaving 20 bases between the germline ends.

This clonotype was observed a handful of times. The chain links TRBV6-2 or TRBV6-3 to TRBJ1-3; D may be TRBD1 (5 bases). CDR1 and CDR2 (germline): MNHEY, SVGEGT. The CDR3 contains 20 residues. V dropped 0 bases and J dropped 6 bases, with 27 bases sitting between them. CDR3 region: CASSYSATGYTRSGENTIYF. DNA of the CDR3: TGTGCCAGCAGTTACTCGGCCACAGGTTACACGCGATCCGGGGAAAACACCATATATTTT.

This clonotype was counted many times. This chain connects TRBV20-1 to TRBJ2-7, with 9 bases fitting TRBD2. Trimming took 0 bases from V and 5 from J; bases not matched to a gene: 11. Germline V gene data show CDR1 as DFQATT and CDR2 as SNEGSKA (reference sequence). The CDR3 spans 16 residues. This CDR3 is CSARDLDVAGVHEQYF. CDR3 nucleotides: TGCAGTGCTAGAGACCTTGACGTAGCGGGAGTCCACGAGCAGTACTTC.

The table lists this clonotype with a few counts. J is TRBJ2-7 and V is TRBV5-1, with 8 bases matching TRBD1. Losses at the gene ends were 4 bases for V and 6 bases for J; bases not matched to a gene: 12. The CDR3 totals 15 residues. The germline V gene encodes CDR1 SGHRS and CDR2 YFSETQ. Written as DNA, the CDR3 is TGCGCCAGCAGCCCGGAACCCAGGGGGCCCCTCGAGCAGTACTTC. Residues: CASSPEPRGPLEQYF.

Notes on this clonotype: This may be a read error, as it is one base from a much larger clone. The chain employs TRBV6-2 or TRBV6-3 and TRBJ1-1; D not resolved. The CDR3 sequence is 12 residues long. The germline V gene has CDR1 MNHEY and CDR2 SVGEGT. The CDR3: CASSDAYTEASF. Written as DNA, the CDR3 is TGTGCCAGCAGTGACGCTTACACTGAAGCTTCCTTT.

The V and J genes are TRBV7-2 and TRBJ2-7; D is uncertain. V was shortened by 1 base and J by 2 bases, with 9 bases between the two germline ends. Germline CDR1 is SGHTA and CDR2 is FQGNSA. CDR3 length: 14 residues. In DNA, the CDR3 is TGTGCCAGCAGCTTAGATGCCCGGGCCTACGAGCAGTACTTC. Protein: CASSLDARAYEQYF.

This clonotype was counted ten times or more. The V and J genes are TRBV6-5 and TRBJ2-7; D gene unclear. V shed 0 bases and J shed 0 bases, with 12 bases lying between them. The CDR3 totals 16 residues. Germline CDR1 and CDR2: MNHEY and SVGAGI. CDR3 amino acids: CASSYSTLANSYEQYF. The CDR3 bases are TGTGCCAGCAGTTACTCGACCTTGGCGAACTCCTACGAGCAGTACTTC.

This clonotype was found many times. This rearrangement joins TRBV28 to TRBJ1-1; tentatively, D is TRBD1 (5 bases). The length of the CDR3 is 14 residues. Germline-derived CDR1 and CDR2 are MDHEN and SYDVKM. V was cut by 6 bases and J by 6 bases, with 17 bases left in between. The CDR3 nucleotides read TGTGCCAGCAGCCTCACCGGGACCTCCGCTGAAGCTTTCTTT. Translating gives CASSLTGTSAEAFF.

This clonotype was seen at least ten times. The chain uses TRBV30 and TRBJ2-5; D is possibly TRBD1 (6 bases). The germline gives CDR1 GTSNPN, CDR2 SVGIG (reference sequence). Trimming removed 4 bases at V and 5 bases at J, with 17 bases between. This CDR3 is 14 amino acids long. The CDR3 loop reads CAWTLVGGFETQYF. In nucleotides, the CDR3 is TGTGCCTGGACCTTAGTAGGGGGATTCGAGACCCAGTACTTC.

This clonotype occurred once. Since a much larger clone is just one base distant, this may be a read error. The CDR3 does not end in the conserved phenylalanine or tryptophan, so this is likely a read error. The V call is TRBV19, the J call TRBJ1-2, with D hard to call. The V and J ends lost 9 bases and 3 bases respectively, with 14 bases between them. The germline gives CDR1 LNHDA, CDR2 SQIVND (reference sequence). The CDR3 spans 13 residues. This CDR3 is CASRLDADYGYTL. For the CDR3, the DNA is TGTGCCAGCCGGTTGGACGCTGACTATGGCTACACCCTC.

The chain carries TRBV5-1 and TRBJ1-4; D may be TRBD1 (6 bases). This CDR3 contains 14 residues. Germline V gives CDR1 SGHRS, CDR2 YFSETQ. Trimming cost V 0 bases and J 8 bases, with 11 bases left between them. CDR3 loop: CASSLVPGDEKLFF. CDR3 DNA sequence: TGCGCCAGCAGCTTGGTCCCAGGGGACGAAAAACTGTTTTTT.

V and J are TRBV7-2 and TRBJ2-7; the D is unclear. Between the trimmed V and J ends, which lost 5 bases and 4 bases, there was a span of 15 bases. Germline-derived CDR1 and CDR2 are SGHTA and FQGNSA. The CDR3 is 14 amino acids. CDR3 DNA sequence: TGTGCCAGCAGCGAACGTTTATCCTTTTACGAGCAGTACTTC. Translating it yields CASSERLSFYEQYF.

This chain joins TRBV7-9 and TRBJ2-2, with D maybe TRBD1 (5 bases). Trimming left V 2 bases short and J 4 bases short, with 20 bases between. Germline values: CDR1 SEHNR, CDR2 FQNEAQ (reference sequence). This CDR3 has 18 amino acids. CDR3 in amino acids: CASSLRMGQSFFTGELFF. The CDR3 DNA reads as TGTGCCAGCAGCTTAAGGATGGGGCAGAGCTTCTTCACCGGGGAGCTGTTTTTT. The complete variable domain, with remaining parts taken from reference TRBV7-9 and TRBJ2-2, reads DTGVSQNPRHKITKRGQNVTFRCDPISEHNRLYWYRQTLGQGPEFLTYFQNEAQLEKSRLLSDRFSAERPKGSFSTLEIQRTEQGDSAMYLCASSLRMGQSFFTGELFFGEGSRLTVL.

This clonotype has at least ten counts. The chain is built from TRBV30 and TRBJ2-1, with TRBD1 as a possible D gene (6 bases). CDR1 is GTSNPN, CDR2 SVGIG, per germline (reference sequence). V lost 7 bases and J lost 8, with 15 bases in between. The CDR3 spans 12 residues. DNA for the CDR3: TGTGCCTCCGAGGGGGATCGTGATGAGCAGTTCTTC. Translated: CASEGDRDEQFF.

In its sample, this clonotype was seen a few times. The chain is built from TRBV4-1 and TRBJ2-7; possibly TRBD2 for D (6 bases). Between the trimmed V and J ends, which lost 4 bases and 3 bases, there was a span of 16 bases. CDR1 is MGHRA and CDR2 is YSYEKL in the germline V gene. This CDR3 comprises 15 residues. The CDR3 reads CASSPTVAENYEQYF. As DNA, the CDR3 is TGCGCCAGCAGCCCCACTGTAGCGGAAAACTACGAGCAGTACTTC.

This clonotype was counted ten times or more. Relative to the germline gene, one junction end is altered; a read error may explain this. The chain links TRBV5-1 to TRBJ2-7; 8 nucleotides align to TRBD1. This CDR3 is 13 amino acids long. Germline V CDR1 and CDR2: SGHRS, YFSETQ. Here the CDR3 reads CASSLDRGGEQYF. The DNA for the CDR3 is TGTGCCAGCAGCTTAGACAGGGGTGGCGAGCAGTACTTC.

CDR3 nucleotides: TGTGCCAGCAGCCGTCCTGGGGGGGAGCTGTTTTTT. It encodes CASSRPGGELFF. This chain connects TRBV7-2 to TRBJ2-2; unclear D gene. Germline CDR1 reads SGHTA; CDR2 reads FQGNSA. Trimming left V 5 bases short and J 8 bases short, with 9 bases between. CDR3 length: 12 residues.

This clonotype showed up many times. The chain carries TRBV27 and TRBJ2-7; D unresolved. Per germline, CDR1 MNHEY and CDR2 SMNVEV (reference sequence). Trimming took off 5 bases at V and 2 bases at J, with 10 bases between the two ends. The CDR3 is 13 residues long. The CDR3 region is CASSPRHPYEQYF. CDR3 in DNA: TGTGCCAGCAGTCCGAGACACCCCTACGAGCAGTACTTC.

There are many counts of this clonotype. This chain uses TRBV20-1 with TRBJ2-7; D is uncertain. Germline assignment: CDR1 DFQATT and CDR2 SNEGSKA (reference sequence). With 4 bases removed from V and 0 bases from J, the gap between germline ends came to 13 bases. CDR3 size: 14 residues. The CDR3 DNA reads TGCAGTGCTAAGAATCCAAGTCCCTCCTACGAGCAGTACTTC. This encodes CSAKNPSPSYEQYF.

There are a few counts of this clonotype. The gene calls are TRBV4-3 and TRBJ2-4, with 7 bases matching TRBD1. The V segment lost 0 bases and the J segment 0 bases; nucleotides outside the gene matches: 11. Germline V lookup: CDR1 LGHNA, CDR2 YSLEER. The CDR3 runs 19 residues. In DNA, the CDR3 is TGCGCCAGCAGCCAAGATCAGGGACAGACTTCCCTAGCCAAAAACATTCAGTACTTC. Protein: CASSQDQGQTSLAKNIQYF.

There are many counts of this clonotype. The rearrangement joins TRBV20-1 to TRBJ2-1; the D is unclear. CDR3 length equals 15 residues. Deletions cut 3 bases from V and 9 bases from J, with 21 bases between. Per germline, CDR1 DFQATT and CDR2 SNEGSKA (reference sequence). As DNA, the CDR3 is TGCAGTGCTAGCTCCTCGGCCGTTGGGGATCGTGAGCAGTTCTTC. Protein sequence: CSASSSAVGDREQFF.

The chain is built from TRBV7-2 and TRBJ2-1; 8 bases are shared with TRBD2. Germline CDR1 is SGHTA and CDR2 is FQGNSA. The CDR3 runs to 15 residues. J lost 8 bases, V lost 8 bases, and 14 bases had no gene match. For the CDR3, the DNA is TGTGCCAGCGTCAGGAGCGGGAGTTGGTGGGATGAGCAGTTCTTC. Translating it yields CASVRSGSWWDEQFF.

The V gene is TRBV28, the J gene TRBJ1-4; TRBD1 agrees at 7 bases. Trimming cost V 5 bases and J 3 bases; bases outside gene matches: 6. The CDR3 has 15 residues. Per the germline V gene, CDR1 is MDHEN and CDR2 is SYDVKM. The CDR3 DNA is TGTGCCAGCAGTCGAACAGGGGTTCCTAATGAAAAACTGTTTTTT. This codes for CASSRTGVPNEKLFF. Full variable domain (outside the CDR3, taken from reference TRBV28 and TRBJ1-4): DVKVTQSSRYLVKRTGEKVFLECVQDMDHENMFWYRQDPGLGLRLIYFSYDVKMKEKGDIPEGYSVSREKKERFSLILESASTNQTSMYLCASSRTGVPNEKLFFGSGTQLSVL.

At least ten counts were recorded for this clonotype. The chain links TRBV20-1 to TRBJ2-7; a weak D match, TRBD1 (6 bases). Trimming took off 0 bases at V and 0 bases at J, with 15 bases between the two ends. CDR3 size: 16 residues. CDR1 and CDR2 (germline): DFQATT, SNEGSKA (reference sequence). The CDR3 is CSARDSGRGSSYEQYF. The CDR3 DNA follows: TGCAGTGCTAGAGATAGTGGCAGGGGATCCTCCTACGAGCAGTACTTC.